The T cell receptor beta chain under discussion was sequenced for a study of T cell responses to AZD1222 COVID-19 vaccine. The wider study: Second doses were pooled across both intervals (about 4 or about 12 weeks). Findings and limits, study-wide: White British donors predominated, females outnumbered males, and clonal diversity was possibly underestimated. Reports say nearly half of spike-specific TCRs go after unmutated variant regions.

Per the germline V gene, CDR1 is MNHEY and CDR2 is SMNVEV (reference sequence). The germline V and J ends were trimmed by 5 bases and 0 bases, with 13 bases remaining between them. CDR3 length: 16 residues. The repertoire was sequenced with immunoSEQ multiplex PCR; TCRdb's copy has only in-frame clones and lacks some. The profile shows 170,000 or so clones, around 92% of them singletons. About this clone itself: Its specificity is not known.

The sample in question was peripheral blood, obtained on day 0 of AZD1222 vaccination. The receptor comes from an adult in good health. The chain uses TRBV27 and TRBJ1-4; no clear D gene. The CDR3 DNA reads as TGTGCCAGCAGTCTAAGGACGGAACCAACTAATGAAAAACTGTTTTTT. Protein product: CASSLRTEPTNEKLFF.